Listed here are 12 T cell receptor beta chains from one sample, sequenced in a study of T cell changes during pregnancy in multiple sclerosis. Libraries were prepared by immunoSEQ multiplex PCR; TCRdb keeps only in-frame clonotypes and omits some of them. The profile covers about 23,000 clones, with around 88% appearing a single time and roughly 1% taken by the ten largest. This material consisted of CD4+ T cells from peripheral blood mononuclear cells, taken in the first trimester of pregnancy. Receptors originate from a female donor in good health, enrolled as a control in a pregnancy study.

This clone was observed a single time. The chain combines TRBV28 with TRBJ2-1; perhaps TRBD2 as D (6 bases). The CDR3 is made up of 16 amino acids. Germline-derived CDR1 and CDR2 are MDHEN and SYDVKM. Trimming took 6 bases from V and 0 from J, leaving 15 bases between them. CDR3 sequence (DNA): TGTGCCAGCAGCCATAGCGGTCTGAGCTCCTACAATGAGCAGTTCTTC. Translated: CASSHSGLSSYNEQFF.

The CDR3 DNA sequence: TGTGCCTGGGCCCTTACAGTCAACTATGGCTACACCTTC. This encodes CAWALTVNYGYTF. The rearrangement joins TRBV30 to TRBJ1-2; the D is unclear. Germline-derived CDR1 and CDR2 are GTSNPN and SVGIG (reference sequence). V was cut by 5 bases and J by 2 bases, with 12 bases left in between. This CDR3 spans 13 amino acids.

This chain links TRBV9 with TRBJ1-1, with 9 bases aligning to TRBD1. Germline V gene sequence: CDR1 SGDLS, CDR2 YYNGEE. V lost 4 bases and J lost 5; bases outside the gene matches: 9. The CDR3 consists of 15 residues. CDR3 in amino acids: CASSLRTGVGTEAFF. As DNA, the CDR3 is TGTGCCAGCAGCTTAAGGACAGGGGTAGGGACTGAAGCTTTCTTT. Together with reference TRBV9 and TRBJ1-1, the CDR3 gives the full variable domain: DSGVTQTPKHLITATGQRVTLRCSPRSGDLSVYWYQQSLDQGLQFLIQYYNGEERAKGNILERFSAQQFPDLHSELNLSSLELGDSALYFCASSLRTGVGTEAFFGQGTRLTVV.

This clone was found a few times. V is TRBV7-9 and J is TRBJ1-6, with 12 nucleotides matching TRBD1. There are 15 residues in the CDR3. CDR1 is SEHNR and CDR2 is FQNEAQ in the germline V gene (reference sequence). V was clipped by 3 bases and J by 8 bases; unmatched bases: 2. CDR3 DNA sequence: TGTGCCAGCAGCTTGGGACAGGGGGCAGATTCACCCCTCCACTTT. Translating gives CASSLGQGADSPLHF.

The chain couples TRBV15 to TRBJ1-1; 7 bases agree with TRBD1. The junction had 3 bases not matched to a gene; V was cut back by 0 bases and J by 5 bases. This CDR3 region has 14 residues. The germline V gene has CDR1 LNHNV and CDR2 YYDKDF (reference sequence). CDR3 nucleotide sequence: TGTGCCACCAGCAGAGACCTACAGGGGACTGAAGCTTTCTTT. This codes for CATSRDLQGTEAFF. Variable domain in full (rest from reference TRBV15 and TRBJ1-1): DAMVIQNPRYQVTQFGKPVTLSCSQTLNHNVMYWYQQKSSQAPKLLFHYYDKDFNNEADTPDNFQSRRPNTSFCFLDIRSPGLGDTAMYLCATSRDLQGTEAFFGQGTRLTVV.

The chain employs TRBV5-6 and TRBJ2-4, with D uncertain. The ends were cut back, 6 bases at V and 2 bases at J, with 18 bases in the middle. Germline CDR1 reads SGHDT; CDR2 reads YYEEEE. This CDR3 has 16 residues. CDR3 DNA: TGTGCCAGCACCCCCTTCCGAGATGCGACCAAAAACATTCAGTACTTC. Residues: CASTPFRDATKNIQYF.

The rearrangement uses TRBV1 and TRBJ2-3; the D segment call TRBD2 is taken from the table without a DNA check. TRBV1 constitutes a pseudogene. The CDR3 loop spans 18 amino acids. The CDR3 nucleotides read TGCACCAGCAGCCAAGTCCCCCGACTAGCGGGGAGCACAGATACGCAGTATTTT. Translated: CTSSQVPRLAGSTDTQYF.

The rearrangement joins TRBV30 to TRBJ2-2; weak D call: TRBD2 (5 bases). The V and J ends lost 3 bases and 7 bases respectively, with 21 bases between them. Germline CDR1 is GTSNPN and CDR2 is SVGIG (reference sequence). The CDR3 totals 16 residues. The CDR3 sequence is CAWSGGLLSNYGELFF. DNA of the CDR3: TGTGCCTGGAGCGGCGGACTCTTATCAAATTACGGGGAGCTGTTTTTT.

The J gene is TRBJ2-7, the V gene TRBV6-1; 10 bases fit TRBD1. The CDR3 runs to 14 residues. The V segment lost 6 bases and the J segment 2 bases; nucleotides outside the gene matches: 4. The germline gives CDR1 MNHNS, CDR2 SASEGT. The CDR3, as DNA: TGTGCCAGCAGCGCGGGACAGGGGACCTACGAGCAGTACTTC. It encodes CASSAGQGTYEQYF.

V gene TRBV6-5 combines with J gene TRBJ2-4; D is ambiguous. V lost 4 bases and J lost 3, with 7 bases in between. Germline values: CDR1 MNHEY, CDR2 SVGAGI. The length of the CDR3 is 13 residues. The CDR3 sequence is CASSSSGKNIQYF. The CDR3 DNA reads TGTGCCAGCAGTTCTTCAGGCAAAAACATTCAGTACTTC.

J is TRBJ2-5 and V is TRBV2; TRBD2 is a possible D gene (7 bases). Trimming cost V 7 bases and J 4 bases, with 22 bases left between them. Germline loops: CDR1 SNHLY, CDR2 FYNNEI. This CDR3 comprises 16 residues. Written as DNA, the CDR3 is TGTGCCAGCACCCCCAGCCGGGGGGCGGGAAGAGAGACCCAGTACTTC. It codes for CASTPSRGAGRETQYF.

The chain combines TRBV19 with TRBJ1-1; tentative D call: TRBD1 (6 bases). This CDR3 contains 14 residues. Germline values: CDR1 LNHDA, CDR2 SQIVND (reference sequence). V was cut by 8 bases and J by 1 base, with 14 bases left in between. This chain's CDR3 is CASSRRGSNTEAFF. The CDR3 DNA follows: TGTGCCAGTTCCCGCAGGGGTTCGAACACTGAAGCTTTCTTT.